The TCR beta chain described here comes from a study of T cells after yellow fever vaccination. Study-wide background: Fractions containing few cells were prepared with SMART-Seq v4 Ultra Low Input. Study conclusions and caveats: A limited proportion of clonotypes was detected within both the CD4 and CD8 compartments. Contamination by abundant bulk-population clonotypes could be present in FACS-sorted repertoires.

This clonotype has a count of ten or more. Its antigen is still unknown. The CDR3 sequence is 13 residues long. 5'RACE template switching produced TCR cDNA carrying a universal primer site and UMIs. TCRdb fed the 5' RACE reads into MiXCR, producing one record per CDR3 protein. There are tens of thousands of distinct CDR3 sequences in the sample; about 7% occur only once, and about 40% lies in the top ten. Sequenced material: CD8+ T cells sorted from PBMCs, taken approximately 47 days after the first yellow fever vaccination. The source is a man aged 18 to 29 who received the YFV17D yellow fever vaccine. This rearrangement joins TRBV12-3 or TRBV12-4 to TRBJ2-1; TRBD1 is a possible D gene (5 bases). DNA of the CDR3: TGTGCGTCGTGGGGCCCTTACTGGGATGAGCAGTTCTTC. Its translation is CASWGPYWDEQFF.